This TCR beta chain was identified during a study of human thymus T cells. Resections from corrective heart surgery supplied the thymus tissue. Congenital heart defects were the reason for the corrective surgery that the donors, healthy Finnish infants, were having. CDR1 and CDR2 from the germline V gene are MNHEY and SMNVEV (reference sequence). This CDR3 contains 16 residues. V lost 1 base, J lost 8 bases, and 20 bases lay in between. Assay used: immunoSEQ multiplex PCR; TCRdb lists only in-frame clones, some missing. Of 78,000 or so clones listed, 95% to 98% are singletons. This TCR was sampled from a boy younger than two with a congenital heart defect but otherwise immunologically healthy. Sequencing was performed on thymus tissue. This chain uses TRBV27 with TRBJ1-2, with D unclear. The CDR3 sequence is CASSLYFPRGAWGYTF. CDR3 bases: TGTGCCAGCAGTTTATATTTCCCCCGGGGTGCGTGGGGCTACACCTTC.